This T cell receptor beta chain originates from a study of T cell repertoires in cytomegalovirus infection (dated by TCRdb to the late 2010s). At the level of the whole study: Donor HLA type was relevant to the analysis, as public TCR beta signatures indicated carriage of CMV infection together with the matching HLA type. Study-wide findings and limitations: In the ex vivo response, HLA-C-restricted CMV-specific TCR beta clonotypes were dominant, and in two of eight donors the single most frequent clonotype came from this HLA-C-restricted group. Carriers of CMV infection plus the relevant HLA type were discriminated by the cumulative frequency of public TCR beta family members in the study cohort and in an independent roughly 370-donor cohort.

The germline V gene specifies SQVTM as CDR1 and ANQGSEA as CDR2. V and J are truncated by 1 base and 0 bases respectively, leaving an intervening sequence of 14 bases. The CDR3 contains 16 residues, cysteine and phenylalanine counted. The sequence is cut down to CDR3 DNA, 48 bases in frame from base 1. The data were produced on an Illumina HiSeq 1500. TCRdb handled the public reads itself, with Q25 trimming in fastp and clone calling in MiXCR, and kept productive beta chains. Rows are unified per CDR3 protein, each entry keeping the most common DNA and genes. In this sample the table shows nearly 550,000 distinct CDR3 sequences, approximately 17% of which occur a single time. 24% of the sample is held by the ten biggest clonotypes. This clonotype was observed at least ten times. It has no known antigen specificity. Base quality data are lacking; no much larger clone is found one base away.

The sequence links TRBV29-1 to TRBJ2-3, with no confidently assigned D gene. Sequencing input: CD8+ T cells from PBMCs. This sequence was found in a human donor in good health (CMV status not recorded). Some clones in this sample may be carry-over from other donors' samples. CDR3 reads: CSVEARPVTSTDTQYF. The sequenced DNA is TGCAGCGTTGAAGCACGGCCGGTAACTAGCACAGATACGCAGTATTTT.